This T cell receptor beta chain was captured in a study of early stage breast cancer tumors (dated by TCRdb to about 2017). Study-level background: Of the 15 to 20 invasive breast tumors, around twelve were found to be estrogen receptor-positive, progesterone receptor-positive and HER2-negative. Of the approximately twelve ER+/PR+/HER2- tumors, eight were classified as invasive ductal carcinomas and four as invasive lobular carcinomas. A read coverage of roughly 10-fold per sample was achieved on average. A total of 2,651,842 templates, representing about 1.1 million unique clonotypes, were detected across all samples. The study at large found these results: Tumors showed approximately 2.5-fold higher T cell density and higher clonality than adjacent normal breast tissue. Bulk genomic DNA sequencing of unsorted cells missed chain pairing and functional markers such as CD4, CD8 and FOXP3. Because the cohort was small, analysis by tumor subtype was not possible. Greater similarity was observed between blood and normal breast repertoires than between blood and tumor repertoires, and tumor was distinguished from normal in about 90% of the 16 patients when each tissue was compared with blood. Enriched TCRB sequences shared across patients were mostly commonly generated sequences, unlikely to play an important role in the tumor microenvironment.

Every sample was amplified as two independent genomic DNA replicates, using about 0.46 ug for blood and roughly 1.6 ug for tumor or normal breast. TCRB sequencing of genomic DNA was carried out with the ImmunoSeq Intro kit according to the manufacturer's instructions. For absolute quantification, the roughly 30-cycle multiplex PCR included proprietary primers along with spike-in control sequences. Single-end 150-bp reads were used to sequence an 87-bp fragment spanning the CDR3 and the flanking V and J genes. Seven samples, with two replicates for each sample, were multiplexed per lane of an Illumina MiSeq using version 3.0 chemistry. The published analysis was carried out like this. The vendor's proprietary pipeline handled the raw data processing, merging both replicates into a single result for each sample. To define clonotypes, the study grouped productive rearrangements that shared the V-gene family, CDR3 amino acid sequence and J-gene segment. Clonality was computed as 1 minus the normalized Shannon entropy (Pielou evenness) of TCRB abundances. T cell density was estimated as total templates divided by the number of input cells, with the number of input cells inferred from the DNA input amount. Recon, run with its default parameters, was used to estimate overall repertoire diversity and clonality. A clonotype was considered tumor-enriched if its abundance in tumor exceeded 0.1% and was at least 32-fold higher than its abundance in normal breast. Not all clones reach the TCRdb copy of this immuneACCESS table, which keeps in-frame sequences only. Checked studies attribute under half of the gap to unresolved V genes and leave the rest unexplained. That table furnishes V, J and clone size, whereas the DNA furnished D and trimming. The sample records about 29,000 clones, 70% to 90% of which are singletons. Together, the top ten hold approximately 9% of the sample.

Turning to this clone: No cognate antigen has been identified for it. One base away there is no much larger clone; base qualities are not given.

In the germline V gene, CDR1 corresponds to SGHVS and CDR2 to FNYEAQ. The CDR3 goes from the cysteine to the phenylalanine over 17 residues. Here the CDR3 DNA is all that survives: 51 bases in frame from base 1. V is clipped by 2 bases and J by 2 bases, and the sequence between their germline boundaries is 13 bases long. The study profiled bulk TCR beta-chain repertoires in matched peripheral blood, tumor and adjacent normal breast tissue taken from about 16 patients with early-stage breast cancer. Before surgery, whole blood (roughly 4.5-11 mL) was collected into EDTA tubes and processed within 2 hours. Ficoll-Paque centrifugation in SepMate-50 tubes was used to isolate peripheral blood mononuclear cells. For storage in liquid nitrogen, PBMCs were cryopreserved as aliquots of roughly 2 to 4.5 million cells in roughly 90% FBS with around 10% DMSO. The Qiagen AllPrep DNA/RNA Mini kit was used for genomic DNA extraction.

Material: blood. The V and J genes are TRBV7-6 and TRBJ1-6; no confident D gene assignment can be made. This clonotype originated in a person aged 45-65 years with breast cancer. The sequenced DNA: TGTGCCAGCAGCTTATCCGCTACTGGAGCCTATAATTCACCCCTCCACTTT. Its translation reads: CASSLSATGAYNSPLHF.